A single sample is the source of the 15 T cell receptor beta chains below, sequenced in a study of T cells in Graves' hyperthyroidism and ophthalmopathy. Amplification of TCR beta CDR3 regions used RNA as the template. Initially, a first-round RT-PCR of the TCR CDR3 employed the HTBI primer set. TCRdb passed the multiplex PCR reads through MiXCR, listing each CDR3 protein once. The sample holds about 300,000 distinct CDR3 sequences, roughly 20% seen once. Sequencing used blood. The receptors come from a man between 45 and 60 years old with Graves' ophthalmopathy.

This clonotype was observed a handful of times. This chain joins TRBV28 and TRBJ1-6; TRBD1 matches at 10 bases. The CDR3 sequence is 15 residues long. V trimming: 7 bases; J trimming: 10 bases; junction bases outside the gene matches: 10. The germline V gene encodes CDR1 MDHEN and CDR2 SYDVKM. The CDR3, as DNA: TGTGCCAGCATCCCGTCCTCGGGACAGGGGTCACCCCTCCACTTT. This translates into CASIPSSGQGSPLHF.

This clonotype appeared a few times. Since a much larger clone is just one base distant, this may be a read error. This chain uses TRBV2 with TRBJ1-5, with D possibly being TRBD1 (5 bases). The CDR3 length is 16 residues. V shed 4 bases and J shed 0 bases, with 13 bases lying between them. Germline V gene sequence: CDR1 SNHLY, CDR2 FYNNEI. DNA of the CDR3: TGTGCCAGCAGTGGCGGGGGAGGGCGTAGCAATCAGCCCCAGCATTTT. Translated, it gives CASSGGGGRSNQPQHF.

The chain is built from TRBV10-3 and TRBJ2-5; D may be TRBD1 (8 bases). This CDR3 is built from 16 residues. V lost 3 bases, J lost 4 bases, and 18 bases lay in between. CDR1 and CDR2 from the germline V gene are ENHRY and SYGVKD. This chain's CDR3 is CAISDGGQGARETQYF. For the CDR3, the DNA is TGTGCCATCAGTGACGGGGGGCAGGGGGCTAGAGAGACCCAGTACTTC.

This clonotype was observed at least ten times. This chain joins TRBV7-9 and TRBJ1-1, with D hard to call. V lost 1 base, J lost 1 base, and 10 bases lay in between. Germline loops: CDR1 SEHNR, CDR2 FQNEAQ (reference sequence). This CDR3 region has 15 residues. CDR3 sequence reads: CASSLGGRQNTEAFF. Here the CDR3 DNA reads TGTGCCAGCAGCTTAGGTGGACGGCAGAACACTGAAGCTTTCTTT.

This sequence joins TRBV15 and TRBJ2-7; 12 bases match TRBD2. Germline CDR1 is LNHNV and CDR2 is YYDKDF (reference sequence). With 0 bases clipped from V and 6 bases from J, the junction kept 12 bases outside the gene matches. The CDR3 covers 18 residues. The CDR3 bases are TGTGCCACCAGCAGAGACCCGACTAGCGGGAGAGCATCCGCCGAGCAGTACTTC. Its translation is CATSRDPTSGRASAEQYF.

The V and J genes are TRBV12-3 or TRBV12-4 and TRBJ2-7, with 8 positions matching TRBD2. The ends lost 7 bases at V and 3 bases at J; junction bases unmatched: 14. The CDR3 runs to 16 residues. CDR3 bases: TGTGCCAGCAAACCCAGTCCCACTAGCGGCAACTACGAGCAGTACTTC. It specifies CASKPSPTSGNYEQYF.

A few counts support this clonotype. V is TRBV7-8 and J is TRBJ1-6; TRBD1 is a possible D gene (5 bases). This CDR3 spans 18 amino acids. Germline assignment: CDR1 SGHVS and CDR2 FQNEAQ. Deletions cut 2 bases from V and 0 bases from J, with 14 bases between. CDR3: CASSLRDSESSYNSPLHF. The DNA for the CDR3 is TGTGCCAGCAGCTTACGCGACAGTGAGAGCTCCTATAATTCACCCCTCCACTTT.

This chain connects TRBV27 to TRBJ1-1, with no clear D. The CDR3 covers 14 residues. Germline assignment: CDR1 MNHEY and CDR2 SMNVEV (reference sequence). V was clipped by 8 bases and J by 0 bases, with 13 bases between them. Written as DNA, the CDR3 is TGTGCCAGCGGGCGCTCCCCCATGAACACTGAAGCTTTCTTT. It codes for CASGRSPMNTEAFF.

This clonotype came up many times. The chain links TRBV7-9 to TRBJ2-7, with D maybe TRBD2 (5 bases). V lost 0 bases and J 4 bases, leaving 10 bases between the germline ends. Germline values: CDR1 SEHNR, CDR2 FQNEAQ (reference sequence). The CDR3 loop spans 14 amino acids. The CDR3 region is CASSLAGDGYEQYF. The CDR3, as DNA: TGTGCCAGCAGCTTAGCGGGAGACGGGTACGAGCAGTACTTC.

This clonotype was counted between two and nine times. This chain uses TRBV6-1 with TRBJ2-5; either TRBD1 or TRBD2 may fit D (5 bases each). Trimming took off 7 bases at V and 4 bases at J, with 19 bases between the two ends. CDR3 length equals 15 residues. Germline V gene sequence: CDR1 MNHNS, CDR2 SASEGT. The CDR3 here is CASTRGRGRGETQYF. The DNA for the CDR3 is TGTGCCAGCACCCGGGGCCGGGGAAGGGGAGAGACCCAGTACTTC.

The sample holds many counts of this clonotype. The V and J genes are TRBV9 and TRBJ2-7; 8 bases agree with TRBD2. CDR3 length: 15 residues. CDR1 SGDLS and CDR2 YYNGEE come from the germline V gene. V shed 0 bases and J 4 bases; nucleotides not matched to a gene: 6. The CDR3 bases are TGTGCCAGCAGCGTAGATAATAGCGGGAAGTACGAGCAGTACTTC. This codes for CASSVDNSGKYEQYF.

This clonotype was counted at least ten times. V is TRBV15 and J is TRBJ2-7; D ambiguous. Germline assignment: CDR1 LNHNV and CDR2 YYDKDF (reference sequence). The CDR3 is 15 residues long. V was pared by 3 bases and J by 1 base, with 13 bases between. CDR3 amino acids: CATSSWGHQSYEQYF. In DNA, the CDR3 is TGTGCCACCAGCAGTTGGGGTCACCAGTCCTACGAGCAGTACTTC.

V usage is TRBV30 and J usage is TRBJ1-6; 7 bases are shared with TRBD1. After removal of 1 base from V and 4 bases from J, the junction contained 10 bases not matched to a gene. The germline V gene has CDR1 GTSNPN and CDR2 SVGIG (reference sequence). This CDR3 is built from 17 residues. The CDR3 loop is CAWSGKTGFDYNSPLHF. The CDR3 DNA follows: TGTGCCTGGAGTGGCAAGACAGGGTTCGATTATAATTCACCCCTCCACTTT.

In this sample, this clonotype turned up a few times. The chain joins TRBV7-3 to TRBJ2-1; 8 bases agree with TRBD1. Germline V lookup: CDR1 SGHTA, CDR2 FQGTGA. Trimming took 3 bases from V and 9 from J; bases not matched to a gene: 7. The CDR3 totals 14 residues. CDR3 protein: CASSFSQGVGEQFF. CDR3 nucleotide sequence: TGTGCCAGCAGCTTCTCACAGGGGGTGGGTGAGCAGTTCTTC.

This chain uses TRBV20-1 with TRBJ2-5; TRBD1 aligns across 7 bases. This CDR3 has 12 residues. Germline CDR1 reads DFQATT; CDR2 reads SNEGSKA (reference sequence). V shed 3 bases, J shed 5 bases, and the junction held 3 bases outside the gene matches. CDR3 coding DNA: TGCAGTGCTAGTACAGGGGAGGAGACCCAGTACTTC. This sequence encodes CSASTGEETQYF.